The present T cell receptor beta chain was sequenced within a study of blood T cell repertoires in COVID-19. Overall study context: There were acute and convalescent COVID-19 samples, and they came from the United States, Italy and Spain. Nucleic acid was either cDNA or gDNA, and it came from T cells, B-cell-depleted T cells, or PBMCs.

Authors' methods: Estimates of nucleated cell counts were drawn from the amplification of reference gene primers. Here immunoSEQ multiplex PCR was the method, and the copy in TCRdb shows in-frame clones only, minus some. From that table come the V and J calls and clone size; the DNA was used to work out D and trimming. The sample shows approximately 270,000 clones, around nine tenths of them seen only once. Per the germline V gene, CDR1 is LNHDA and CDR2 is SQIVND (reference sequence). The CDR3 length is 18 residues. The ends lost 5 bases at V and 4 bases at J; junction bases unmatched: 13. Specimen: peripheral blood. The V and J genes are TRBV19 and TRBJ2-1; TRBD2 aligns across 11 bases. This receptor was obtained from a young man with active or convalescent COVID-19. The CDR3 DNA is TGTGCCAGTAGTGCTGAGGGGCGACTAGCGGGGATATACAATGAGCAGTTCTTC. It translates to CASSAEGRLAGIYNEQFF.